Sequencing of this TCR beta chain was carried out in a study of blood T cell repertoires in COVID-19. Study summary: Donors in the United States, Italy and Spain gave samples during acute or convalescent COVID-19.

Per the authors' pipeline: Scientists estimated how many nucleated cells there were by amplifying reference gene primers. Assay used: immunoSEQ multiplex PCR; TCRdb lists only in-frame clones, some missing. For V, J and clone size, that table is used; D and trimming come from the DNA. The repertoire includes roughly 260,000 clones, around 87% of them detected once, and 2% to 3% sits in the top ten. Trimming cost V 7 bases and J 6 bases, with 9 bases left between them. This CDR3 region has 12 residues. Germline V gives CDR1 KGHDR, CDR2 SFDVKD. This clonotype originated in a woman aged 50 to 65 with acute or convalescent COVID-19. The genes are TRBV24-1 and TRBJ2-1; D is perhaps TRBD1 (6 bases). The sample taken for sequencing was peripheral blood. The CDR3 loop reads CATRDSSNEQFF. The CDR3 DNA follows: TGTGCCACCAGGGACAGTTCCAATGAGCAGTTCTTC.